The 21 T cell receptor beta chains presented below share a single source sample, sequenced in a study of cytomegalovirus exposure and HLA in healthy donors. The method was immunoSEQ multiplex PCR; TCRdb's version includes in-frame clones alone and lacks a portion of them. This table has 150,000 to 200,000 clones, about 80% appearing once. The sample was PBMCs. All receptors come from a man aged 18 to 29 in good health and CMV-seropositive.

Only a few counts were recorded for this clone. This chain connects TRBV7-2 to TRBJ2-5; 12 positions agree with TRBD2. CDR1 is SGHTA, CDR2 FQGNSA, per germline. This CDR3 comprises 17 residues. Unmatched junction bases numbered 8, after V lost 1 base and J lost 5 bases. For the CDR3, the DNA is TGTGCCAGCAGCTTAGGGCGACTAGCGGGAGCCCGGGAGACCCAGTACTTC. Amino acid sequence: CASSLGRLAGARETQYF.

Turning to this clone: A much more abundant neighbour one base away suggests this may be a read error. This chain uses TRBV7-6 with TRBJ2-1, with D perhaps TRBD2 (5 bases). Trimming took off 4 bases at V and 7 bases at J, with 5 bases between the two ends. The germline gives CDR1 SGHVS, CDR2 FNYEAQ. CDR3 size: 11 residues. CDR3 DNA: TGTGCCAGCAGCTCGGGGAATGAGCAGTTCTTC. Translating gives CASSSGNEQFF.

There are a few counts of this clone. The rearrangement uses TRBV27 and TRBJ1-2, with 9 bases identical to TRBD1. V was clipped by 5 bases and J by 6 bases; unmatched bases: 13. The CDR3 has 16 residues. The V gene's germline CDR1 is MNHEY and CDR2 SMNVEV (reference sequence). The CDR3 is CASSMDRGRNWDGYTF. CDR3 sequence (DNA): TGTGCCAGCAGTATGGACAGGGGCCGCAATTGGGATGGCTACACCTTC.

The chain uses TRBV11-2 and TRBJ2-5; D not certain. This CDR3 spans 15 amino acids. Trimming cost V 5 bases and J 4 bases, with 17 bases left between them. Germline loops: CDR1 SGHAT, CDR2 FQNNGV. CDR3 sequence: CASSQSLPWAETQYF. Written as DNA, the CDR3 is TGTGCCAGCAGCCAATCACTCCCCTGGGCAGAGACCCAGTACTTC.

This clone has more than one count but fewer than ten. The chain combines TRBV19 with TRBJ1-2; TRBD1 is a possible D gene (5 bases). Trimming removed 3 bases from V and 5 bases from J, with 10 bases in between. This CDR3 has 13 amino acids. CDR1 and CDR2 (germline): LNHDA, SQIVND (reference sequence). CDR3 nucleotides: TGTGCCAGTAGTATTTCCGGACAATATGGCTACACCTTC. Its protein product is CASSISGQYGYTF.

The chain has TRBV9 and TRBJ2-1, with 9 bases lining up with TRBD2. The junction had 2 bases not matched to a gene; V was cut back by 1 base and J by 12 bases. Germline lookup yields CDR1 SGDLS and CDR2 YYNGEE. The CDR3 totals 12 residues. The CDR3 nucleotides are TGTGCCAGCAGCGTACAAGCGGGAGGGCAGTTCTTC. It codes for CASSVQAGGQFF.

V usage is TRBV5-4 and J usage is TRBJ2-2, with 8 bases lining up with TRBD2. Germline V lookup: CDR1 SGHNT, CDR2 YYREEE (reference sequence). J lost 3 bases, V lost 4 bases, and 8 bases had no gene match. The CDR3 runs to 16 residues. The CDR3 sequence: CASSQGTSAYTGELFF. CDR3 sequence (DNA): TGTGCCAGCAGCCAGGGGACTAGTGCCTACACCGGGGAGCTGTTTTTT.

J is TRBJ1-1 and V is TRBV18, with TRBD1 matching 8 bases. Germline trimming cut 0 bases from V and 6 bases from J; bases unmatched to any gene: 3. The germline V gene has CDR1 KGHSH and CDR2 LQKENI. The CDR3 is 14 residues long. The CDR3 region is CASSPPTGGPEAFF. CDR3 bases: TGTGCCAGCTCACCACCCACAGGGGGTCCTGAAGCTTTCTTT.

The DNA of the CDR3 is TGTGCCAGCAGCCTGATAGCGGCAGATACGCAGTATTTT. Translated, it gives CASSLIAADTQYF. The chain combines TRBV7-3 with TRBJ2-3; D might be TRBD2 (6 bases). V was clipped by 5 bases and J by 4 bases, with 10 bases between them. The CDR3 is 13 residues long. From germline, CDR1 is SGHTA and CDR2 FQGTGA.

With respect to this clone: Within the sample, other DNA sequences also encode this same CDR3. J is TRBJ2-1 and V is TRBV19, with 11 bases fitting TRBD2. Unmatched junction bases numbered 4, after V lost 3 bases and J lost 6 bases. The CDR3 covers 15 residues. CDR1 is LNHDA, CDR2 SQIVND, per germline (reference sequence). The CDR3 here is CASSIGLAGGNEQFF. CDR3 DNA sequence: TGTGCCAGTAGTATCGGGCTAGCGGGGGGCAATGAGCAGTTCTTC.

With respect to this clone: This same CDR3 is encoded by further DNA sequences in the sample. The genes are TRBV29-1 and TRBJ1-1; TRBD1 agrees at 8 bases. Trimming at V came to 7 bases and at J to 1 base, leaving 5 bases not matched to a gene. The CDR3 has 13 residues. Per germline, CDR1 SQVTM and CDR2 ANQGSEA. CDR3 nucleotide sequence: TGCAGCGCCGGGACAGGCGGGAACACTGAAGCTTTCTTT. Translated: CSAGTGGNTEAFF.

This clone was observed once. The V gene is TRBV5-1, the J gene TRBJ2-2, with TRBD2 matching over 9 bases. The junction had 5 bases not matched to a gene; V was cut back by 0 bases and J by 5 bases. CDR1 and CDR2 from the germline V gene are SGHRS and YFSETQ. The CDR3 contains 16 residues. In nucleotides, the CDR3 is TGCGCCAGCAGCTTGGCCCTAGCGGGAAATACCGGGGAGCTGTTTTTT. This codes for CASSLALAGNTGELFF.

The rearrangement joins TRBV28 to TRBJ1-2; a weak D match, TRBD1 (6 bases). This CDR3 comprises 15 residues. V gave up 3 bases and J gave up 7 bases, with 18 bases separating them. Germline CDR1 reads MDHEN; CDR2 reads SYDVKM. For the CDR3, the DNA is TGTGCCAGCAGTTTCGGGGGCGCAGGGGAGGGTGGCTACACCTTC. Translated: CASSFGGAGEGGYTF.

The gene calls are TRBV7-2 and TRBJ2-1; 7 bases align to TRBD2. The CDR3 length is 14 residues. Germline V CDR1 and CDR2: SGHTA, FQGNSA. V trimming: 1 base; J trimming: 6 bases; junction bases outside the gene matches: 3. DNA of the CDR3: TGTGCCAGCAGCTTAGGGACTAGAGGCAATGAGCAGTTCTTC. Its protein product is CASSLGTRGNEQFF.

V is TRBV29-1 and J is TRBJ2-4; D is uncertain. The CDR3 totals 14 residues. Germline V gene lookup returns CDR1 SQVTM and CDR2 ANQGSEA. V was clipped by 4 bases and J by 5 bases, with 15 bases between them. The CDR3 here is CSVGPGIHENIQYF. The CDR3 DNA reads TGCAGCGTTGGTCCAGGAATCCATGAAAACATTCAGTACTTC.

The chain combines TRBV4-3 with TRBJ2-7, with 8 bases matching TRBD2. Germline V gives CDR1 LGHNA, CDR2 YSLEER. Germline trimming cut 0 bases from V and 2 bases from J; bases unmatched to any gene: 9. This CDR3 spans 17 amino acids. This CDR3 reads CASSQDPGLAGTYEQYF. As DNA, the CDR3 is TGCGCCAGCAGCCAAGATCCCGGACTAGCTGGGACCTACGAGCAGTACTTC.

This CDR3 reads CASSLAAEDLYGYTF. CDR3 nucleotide sequence: TGTGCCAGCAGTTTAGCGGCGGAGGATCTCTATGGCTACACCTTC. This chain joins TRBV28 and TRBJ1-2; D remains ambiguous. CDR1 is MDHEN and CDR2 is SYDVKM in the germline V gene. Trimming took 2 bases from V and 4 from J, leaving 14 bases between them. This CDR3 spans 15 amino acids.

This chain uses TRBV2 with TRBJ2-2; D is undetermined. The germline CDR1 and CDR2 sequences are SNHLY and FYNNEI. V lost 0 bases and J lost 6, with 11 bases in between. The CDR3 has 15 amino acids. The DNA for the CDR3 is TGTGCCAGCAGTGAAGCGCTGACAAGTGCCGGGGAGCTGTTTTTT. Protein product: CASSEALTSAGELFF.

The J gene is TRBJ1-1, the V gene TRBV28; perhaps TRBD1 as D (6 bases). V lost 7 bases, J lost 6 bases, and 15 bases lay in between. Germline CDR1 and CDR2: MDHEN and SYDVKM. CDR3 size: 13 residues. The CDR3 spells CASNRGGAAEAFF. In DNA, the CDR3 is TGTGCCAGCAACCGGGGGGGGGCGGCTGAAGCTTTCTTT.

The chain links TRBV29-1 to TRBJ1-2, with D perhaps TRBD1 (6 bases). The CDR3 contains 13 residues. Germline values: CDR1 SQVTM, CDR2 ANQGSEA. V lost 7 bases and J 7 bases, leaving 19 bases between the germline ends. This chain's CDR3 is CSADGQGSRGYTF. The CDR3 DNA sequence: TGCAGCGCAGACGGGCAGGGGAGTCGTGGCTACACCTTC.

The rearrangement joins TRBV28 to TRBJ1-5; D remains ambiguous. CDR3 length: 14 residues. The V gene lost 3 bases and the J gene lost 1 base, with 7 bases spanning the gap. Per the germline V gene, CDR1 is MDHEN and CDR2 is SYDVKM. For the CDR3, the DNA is TGTGCCAGCAGTTTTCCCGGGAGCAATCAGCCCCAGCATTTT. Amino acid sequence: CASSFPGSNQPQHF.